The T cell receptor beta chain described here comes from a study of T cell responses to AZD1222 COVID-19 vaccine. Trimming removed 6 bases from V and 0 bases from J, with 21 bases in between. The CDR3 runs to 18 residues. Per germline, CDR1 KGHSH and CDR2 LQKENI. TCRdb's table, derived via immunoSEQ multiplex PCR, lists solely in-frame clones and lacks some. Of 160,000 or so clones listed, about nine tenths were seen once; the top ten hold about 9%. Regarding the study as a whole: Scientists sampled the repertoires only once the peak T cell response had passed. In a largely white British group with more females than males, clonal diversity was possibly underestimated. Spike-wide coverage was observed for vaccine-associated CD4 TCRs, with dominant responses at 160-218 and 743-854.

Points on this clone: Antigen unknown.

The chain uses TRBV18 and TRBJ1-3; D is undetermined. The starting material was peripheral blood, obtained 28 days after the second AZD1222 dose. The receptor was derived from an adult who received the AZD1222 COVID-19 vaccine. This chain's CDR3 is CASSPRSRQTSSGNTIYF. CDR3 DNA: TGTGCCAGCTCCCCCCGAAGCCGGCAGACTAGCTCTGGAAACACCATATATTTT.